The 20 T cell receptor beta chains listed next were all sequenced from one sample in a study of CD8+CD57+ T cells in acquired aplastic anemia. CDR3 and TCR beta VDJ profiling relied on genomic DNA as the template. MiXCR, applied by TCRdb to the reads, yields one record per CDR3 protein. The repertoire holds about 470,000 distinct CDR3 sequences, with around a third as singletons. Those patients picked for sequencing had displayed CD8+CD57+ cell expansion on flow cytometry. Sequenced input: sorted CD4+, CD8+, or CD8+CD57+ T cells (not recorded which) from PBMCs. The receptors come from a human donor with aplastic anemia.

This clonotype was detected many times. V is TRBV7-8 and J is TRBJ2-7, with D uncertain. The CDR3 totals 13 residues. The V gene lost 1 base and the J gene lost 3 bases, with 7 bases spanning the gap. Per the germline V gene, CDR1 is SGHVS and CDR2 is FQNEAQ. The CDR3 nucleotides read TGTGCCAGCAGCTTAGATCGTCACTACGAGCAGTACTTC. Translating gives CASSLDRHYEQYF.

This clonotype has at least ten counts. The chain links TRBV19 to TRBJ1-5; TRBD1 might be the D (6 bases). The ends were cut back, 4 bases at V and 0 bases at J, with 10 bases in the middle. This CDR3 contains 15 residues. Germline V gives CDR1 LNHDA, CDR2 SQIVND (reference sequence). The CDR3 loop is CASSSSGDSNQPQHF. CDR3 nucleotides: TGTGCCAGTAGTAGCTCAGGGGATAGCAATCAGCCCCAGCATTTT.

This chain uses TRBV9 with TRBJ2-7, with D possibly being TRBD2 (5 bases). Germline V lookup: CDR1 SGDLS, CDR2 YYNGEE. There are 15 residues in the CDR3. The V and J ends lost 0 bases and 2 bases respectively, with 12 bases between them. CDR3 amino acids: CASSVGGGLPYEQYF. The CDR3 DNA follows: TGTGCCAGCAGCGTAGGTGGTGGACTCCCCTACGAGCAGTACTTC.

The chain links TRBV7-2 to TRBJ1-4; 7 bases fit TRBD1. J gave up 5 bases and V 6 bases, and 3 bases lay outside the gene matches. Germline CDR1 reads SGHTA; CDR2 reads FQGNSA. The CDR3 is made up of 13 amino acids. CDR3 nucleotides: TGTGCCAGCAGGGAGGGGGCGAATGAAAAACTGTTTTTT. Residues: CASREGANEKLFF.

In DNA form, the CDR3 reads TGTGCCAGCAGTCTAAGACAGGGAAGGAGGTATGGCTACACCTTC. Translating it yields CASSLRQGRRYGYTF. The chain recombines TRBV27 with TRBJ1-2; 7 positions agree with TRBD1. V dropped 5 bases and J dropped 5; count of bases not matched to a gene: 11. The CDR3 covers 15 residues. The germline gives CDR1 MNHEY, CDR2 SMNVEV (reference sequence).

The chain joins TRBV5-1 to TRBJ2-7, with 11 bases aligning to TRBD2. V was pared by 7 bases and J by 1 base, with 7 bases of the junction left unmatched. This CDR3 has 15 residues. Germline values: CDR1 SGHRS, CDR2 YFSETQ. In DNA, the CDR3 is TGCGCCAGCCGGGCCGGGACTAGCGGATCCTACGAGCAGTACTTC. The encoded protein is CASRAGTSGSYEQYF.

This clonotype was observed many times. The chain carries TRBV2 and TRBJ1-1; no firm D call. This CDR3 region has 13 residues. Germline values: CDR1 SNHLY, CDR2 FYNNEI. V dropped 4 bases and J dropped 4 bases, with 10 bases sitting between them. CDR3 protein: CASSVVEITEAFF. The CDR3 nucleotides read TGTGCCAGCAGTGTCGTAGAAATCACTGAAGCTTTCTTT.

This clonotype was detected ten times or more. This sequence may be a read error, since a much larger clone differs from it by one base. This chain connects TRBV29-1 to TRBJ2-7; perhaps D is TRBD1 or TRBD2 (5 bases each). The CDR3 totals 11 residues. The germline V gene encodes CDR1 SQVTM and CDR2 ANQGSEA. The CDR3 coding sequence is TGCAGCGTCCGACGGGGCTACGGGCAGTACTTC. It specifies CSVRRGYGQYF.

This rearrangement joins TRBV6-1 to TRBJ1-5; no clear D. Looked up from germline, CDR1 is MNHNS and CDR2 is SASEGT. The CDR3 consists of 14 residues. Deletions cut 7 bases from V and 6 bases from J, with 16 bases between. The CDR3 sequence: CASIRAERTQPQHF. Here the CDR3 DNA reads TGTGCCAGCATCCGGGCAGAAAGGACTCAGCCCCAGCATTTT.

The V and J genes are TRBV25-1 and TRBJ1-5; 10 nucleotides match TRBD1. CDR1 MGHDK and CDR2 SYGVNS come from the germline V gene. This CDR3 contains 14 residues. This CDR3 is CASPGQGSNQPQHF. CDR3 nucleotides: TGTGCTAGTCCGGGACAGGGGAGCAATCAGCCCCAGCATTTT.

Points on this clonotype: A junction boundary mismatches the germline segment, possibly from a read error. The chain is built from TRBV18 and TRBJ1-3, with D perhaps matching TRBD1 (5 bases). Germline-derived CDR1 and CDR2 are KGHSH and LQKENI. The CDR3 loop spans 13 amino acids. The CDR3 nucleotides read TGTGCCAGCTCACAGACAAGGGGAAGCACCATATATTTT. It yields the protein CASSQTRGSTIYF.

This clonotype was picked up many times. The V and J genes are TRBV7-9 and TRBJ2-3; D not certain. The CDR3 extends over 14 amino acids. The germline CDR1 and CDR2 sequences are SEHNR and FQNEAQ (reference sequence). Between the trimmed V and J ends, which lost 3 bases and 0 bases, there was a span of 7 bases. The CDR3 sequence: CASSLASSTDTQYF. The CDR3 bases are TGTGCCAGCAGCTTGGCGTCTAGCACAGATACGCAGTATTTT.

The chain combines TRBV3-1 with TRBJ1-4, with D unclear. Germline loops: CDR1 LGHDT, CDR2 YNNKEL (reference sequence). The CDR3 loop spans 16 amino acids. V shed 0 bases and J shed 8 bases, with 16 bases lying between them. The CDR3 here is CASSQDLGLINEKLFF. Written as DNA, the CDR3 is TGTGCCAGCAGCCAAGATTTGGGGTTGATTAACGAAAAACTGTTTTTT.

The chain links TRBV28 to TRBJ1-2; a possible D gene is TRBD1 (6 bases). Germline V gene lookup returns CDR1 MDHEN and CDR2 SYDVKM. The CDR3 extends over 17 amino acids. V lost 6 bases to trimming and J lost 0 bases, with 20 bases between them. CDR3 sequence reads: CASRKPTGTATNYGYTF. CDR3 bases: TGTGCCAGCAGAAAACCTACAGGGACCGCGACTAACTATGGCTACACCTTC.

Ten or more counts support this clonotype. The rearrangement joins TRBV19 to TRBJ2-7; 11 positions agree with TRBD1. The CDR3 contains 15 residues. The trim removed 4 bases at V and 3 bases at J, leaving 5 bases unmatched. Germline loops: CDR1 LNHDA, CDR2 SQIVND (reference sequence). The CDR3 sequence is CASSTGQGGLYEQYF. The CDR3 region has the DNA TGTGCCAGTAGTACGGGACAGGGGGGCCTCTACGAGCAGTACTTC.

This chain uses TRBV5-1 with TRBJ2-3; either TRBD1 or TRBD2 may fit D (5 bases each). Trimming took 4 bases from V and 2 from J, leaving 11 bases between them. The CDR3 covers 14 residues. Germline CDR1 and CDR2: SGHRS and YFSETQ. The CDR3 sequence: CASSRDENTDTQYF. CDR3 nucleotide sequence: TGCGCCAGCAGCCGGGACGAAAACACAGATACGCAGTATTTT.

This clonotype was picked up many times. This sequence joins TRBV2 and TRBJ1-2; D perhaps matches TRBD1 (5 bases). The V end lost 3 bases, the J end lost 8 bases, and 16 bases lay between the germline ends. Germline CDR1 and CDR2: SNHLY and FYNNEI. The CDR3 covers 14 residues. The CDR3 DNA follows: TGTGCCAGCAGTGAGGCCCCGGGGGTAAAAGGCTACACCTTC. It encodes CASSEAPGVKGYTF.

V gene TRBV5-1 combines with J gene TRBJ1-1, with D maybe TRBD1 (5 bases). Trimming left V 0 bases short and J 5 bases short, with 14 bases between. The CDR3 extends over 15 amino acids. Germline assignment: CDR1 SGHRS and CDR2 YFSETQ. CDR3 amino acids: CASSLVLGKGTEAFF. In DNA form, the CDR3 reads TGCGCCAGCAGCTTGGTTTTGGGGAAGGGGACTGAAGCTTTCTTT. The full variable domain, rest sourced from reference TRBV5-1 and TRBJ1-1, is KAGVTQTPRYLIKTRGQQVTLSCSPISGHRSVSWYQQTPGQGLQFLFEYFSETQRNKGNFPGRFSGRQFSNSRSEMNVSTLELGDSALYLCASSLVLGKGTEAFFGQGTRLTVV.

In its sample, this clonotype was seen a few times. This chain uses TRBV2 with TRBJ1-1; D not resolved. The germline V gene has CDR1 SNHLY and CDR2 FYNNEI. V was trimmed by 7 bases and J by 4 bases, leaving 10 bases between them. This CDR3 spans 12 amino acids. The CDR3 bases are TGTGCCAGCATCTCCCGGGTCACTGAAGCTTTCTTT. This gives the protein CASISRVTEAFF.

The genes are TRBV4-2 and TRBJ2-1; D is uncertain. The germline CDR1 and CDR2 sequences are LGHNA and YNFKEQ. The CDR3 runs 16 residues. The V and J ends lost 3 bases and 5 bases respectively, with 17 bases between them. DNA for the CDR3: TGTGCCAGCAGCCAGCTACTCCCGACCCGCGACAATGAGCAGTTCTTC. Amino acids: CASSQLLPTRDNEQFF.